The 19 T cell receptor beta chains below come from one sample, sequenced in a study of CD8 T cells in ankylosing spondylitis. Points from the study as a whole: What seemed typical of ankylosing spondylitis blood was a TCR beta motif built from about 8 highly homologous variants.

Each CDR3 protein is one row after TCRdb ran MiXCR on the 5' RACE reads. The table records 400,000 to 450,000 distinct CDR3 sequences, approximately 17% of them present only once. Antigens of these TCRs are unknown. The sequencing sample was made of blood, either unsorted or a sorted T cell fraction (not recorded which). The receptors stem from a male donor with ankylosing spondylitis.

This chain uses TRBV11-3 with TRBJ2-5; D possibly uses TRBD1 or TRBD2 (6 bases each). V lost 5 bases and J lost 3, with 13 bases in between. The CDR3 spans 14 residues. CDR1 is SGHNT and CDR2 is YENEEA in the germline V gene. This CDR3 is CASSARGVEETQYF. The CDR3 DNA follows: TGTGCCAGCAGCGCAAGGGGGGTGGAAGAGACCCAGTACTTC.

The chain joins TRBV27 to TRBJ2-7; D possibly corresponds to TRBD1 (5 bases). CDR3 length equals 14 residues. In germline, CDR1 is MNHEY, CDR2 SMNVEV (reference sequence). Deletions cut 5 bases from V and 2 bases from J, with 13 bases between. CDR3 sequence (DNA): TGTGCCAGCAGTAATCAGGGTTCAGCCTACGAGCAGTACTTC. Translation: CASSNQGSAYEQYF.

This clonotype was counted at least ten times. This chain joins TRBV10-3 and TRBJ2-7; D may match TRBD1 or TRBD2 (7 bases each). This CDR3 region has 11 residues. Trimming shortened V by 5 bases and J by 7 bases, and 9 bases separated the two germline ends. CDR1 is ENHRY and CDR2 is SYGVKD in the germline V gene. The DNA of the CDR3 is TGTGCCATCAGTCAGGGGGGGGAGCAGTACTTC. This encodes CAISQGGEQYF.

The sample holds a few counts of this clonotype. The chain recombines TRBV20-1 with TRBJ2-3; 12 bases fit TRBD2. Per the germline V gene, CDR1 is DFQATT and CDR2 is SNEGSKA (reference sequence). V lost 4 bases to trimming and J lost 2 bases; unmatched junction nucleotides: 10. The CDR3 spans 17 residues. CDR3 nucleotide sequence: TGCAGTGCTAATGGACTAGCGGGACCGGTCTACACAGATACGCAGTATTTT. It codes for CSANGLAGPVYTDTQYF.

This clonotype was observed a few times. The J gene is TRBJ2-1, the V gene TRBV12-3 or TRBV12-4; D not certain. CDR3 length equals 14 residues. Trimming took 6 bases from V and 10 from J, leaving 19 bases between them. The CDR3 region has the DNA TGTGCCAGCAGGCCCTGGGTAGGTGTCGAAGAGCAGTTCTTC. It codes for CASRPWVGVEEQFF.

This clonotype was recorded at least ten times. The rearrangement links TRBV18 to TRBJ2-7; D uncertain. V shed 2 bases and J shed 4 bases, with 9 bases lying between them. CDR1 and CDR2 (germline): KGHSH, LQKENI. The CDR3 consists of 13 residues. The CDR3 coding sequence is TGTGCCAGCTCACCAGGTTTGGCATACGAGCAGTACTTC. It is translated as CASSPGLAYEQYF.

The chain employs TRBV19 and TRBJ2-3, with D hard to call. The CDR3 length is 13 residues. From germline, CDR1 is LNHDA and CDR2 SQIVND (reference sequence). Trimming pared 4 bases from V and 3 bases from J, leaving 8 bases between. The CDR3, as DNA: TGTGCCAGTAGTACCTTAGGAACAGATACGCAGTATTTT. This sequence encodes CASSTLGTDTQYF.

Here the CDR3 reads CASSPPGGVGWNYEQYF. CDR3 DNA sequence: TGTGCCAGCAGCCCCCCGGGGGGAGTCGGTTGGAACTACGAGCAGTACTTC. V is TRBV7-2 and J is TRBJ2-7; TRBD2 agrees at 7 bases. The V gene's germline CDR1 is SGHTA and CDR2 FQGNSA. CDR3 length equals 17 residues. V lost 5 bases, J lost 3 bases, and 16 bases stayed unmatched.

This clonotype was found a few times. This sequence joins TRBV28 and TRBJ2-5, with 9 bases identical to TRBD2. V was clipped by 5 bases and J by 3 bases; unmatched bases: 10. The CDR3 loop spans 16 amino acids. The germline gives CDR1 MDHEN, CDR2 SYDVKM. DNA of the CDR3: TGTGCCAGCAGTGGTGGCGGGAGGGCCTCAGAAGAGACCCAGTACTTC. As protein: CASSGGGRASEETQYF.

This chain links TRBV29-1 with TRBJ2-7; D unresolved. Germline V gene data show CDR1 as SQVTM and CDR2 as ANQGSEA. The CDR3 covers 13 residues. V lost 6 bases and J lost 2, with 14 bases in between. CDR3 region: CSVQSGSTYEQYF. DNA for the CDR3: TGCAGCGTGCAGTCCGGGTCGACCTACGAGCAGTACTTC.

This clonotype was observed a handful of times. J is TRBJ2-1 and V is TRBV14; no reliable D call. The germline gives CDR1 SGHDN, CDR2 FVKESK. The CDR3 has 14 residues. V shed 2 bases and J shed 9 bases, with 14 bases lying between them. This chain's CDR3 is CASSQNSPASEQFF. In DNA, the CDR3 is TGTGCCAGCAGCCAAAACTCCCCGGCTAGTGAGCAGTTCTTC. Together with reference TRBV14 and TRBJ2-1, the CDR3 gives the full variable domain: EAGVTQFPSHSVIEKGQTVTLRCDPISGHDNLYWYRRVMGKEIKFLLHFVKESKQDESGMPNNRFLAERTGGTYSTLKVQPAELEDSGVYFCASSQNSPASEQFFGPGTRLTVL.

A few counts support this clonotype. The chain has TRBV20-1 and TRBJ1-1; a possible D gene is TRBD1 (6 bases). Germline CDR1 and CDR2: DFQATT and SNEGSKA (reference sequence). The CDR3 totals 15 residues. V was clipped by 1 base and J by 0 bases, with 12 bases between them. CDR3 residues: CSARGDNLMNTEAFF. CDR3 sequence (DNA): TGCAGTGCTAGAGGGGACAACCTCATGAACACTGAAGCTTTCTTT.

This clonotype was observed a few times. The chain employs TRBV15 and TRBJ1-5; D is unresolved. V shed 0 bases and J shed 5 bases, with 17 bases lying between them. CDR3 length: 17 residues. Germline V gene data show CDR1 as LNHNV and CDR2 as YYDKDF (reference sequence). CDR3: CATSRDLFGLPDQPQHF. The CDR3 DNA reads TGTGCCACCAGCAGAGATCTCTTTGGCCTCCCTGATCAGCCCCAGCATTTT.

V usage is TRBV7-6 and J usage is TRBJ2-1; 10 bases are shared with TRBD1. The CDR3 spans 17 residues. The trim removed 5 bases at V and 5 bases at J, leaving 12 bases unmatched. CDR1 is SGHVS, CDR2 FNYEAQ, per germline. CDR3 DNA sequence: TGTGCCAGCAGCCTTTCAACGGACAGGGGGAGTGACAATGAGCAGTTCTTC. This encodes CASSLSTDRGSDNEQFF. Together with reference TRBV7-6 and TRBJ2-1, the CDR3 gives the full variable domain: GAGVSQSPRYKVTKRGQDVALRCDPISGHVSLYWYRQALGQGPEFLTYFNYEAQQDKSGLPNDRFSAERPEGSISTLTIQRTEQRDSAMYRCASSLSTDRGSDNEQFFGPGTRLTVL.

This chain's CDR3 is CSAKQGSRNTGELFF. As DNA, the CDR3 is TGCAGTGCTAAACAGGGGAGCCGAAACACCGGGGAGCTGTTTTTT. The chain is built from TRBV20-1 and TRBJ2-2, with 7 bases fitting TRBD1. The J segment lost 2 bases and the V segment lost 4 bases, leaving 7 bases of the junction unmatched. Germline CDR1 and CDR2: DFQATT and SNEGSKA (reference sequence). This CDR3 is 15 amino acids long.

The chain combines TRBV7-9 with TRBJ1-1; D is perhaps TRBD1 (5 bases). The V and J ends lost 5 bases and 4 bases respectively, with 20 bases between them. The CDR3 runs to 16 residues. Germline assignment: CDR1 SEHNR and CDR2 FQNEAQ (reference sequence). CDR3 in amino acids: CASSPKFGDYLTEAFF. The CDR3 DNA sequence: TGTGCCAGCAGCCCAAAATTCGGGGACTACCTCACTGAAGCTTTCTTT.

This chain joins TRBV2 and TRBJ2-1; D is unresolved. Germline V gene lookup returns CDR1 SNHLY and CDR2 FYNNEI. V was shortened by 0 bases and J by 10 bases, with 16 bases between the two germline ends. CDR3 size: 15 residues. The CDR3 bases are TGTGCCAGCAGTGAAGCGCTTCCCAAATCAAGAGAGCAGTTCTTC. It is translated as CASSEALPKSREQFF.

This chain joins TRBV6-1 and TRBJ2-1; TRBD2 matches at 8 bases. This CDR3 region has 14 residues. Trimming took 5 bases from V and 9 from J; bases not matched to a gene: 9. CDR1 MNHNS and CDR2 SASEGT come from the germline V gene. For the CDR3, the DNA is TGTGCCAGCAGTCCCAAGCGGGAGTCGGGTGAGCAGTTCTTC. Translating it yields CASSPKRESGEQFF.

V and J are TRBV6-2 or TRBV6-3 and TRBJ1-1; 7 nucleotides match TRBD1. With 8 bases clipped from V and 3 bases from J, the junction kept 12 bases outside the gene matches. The germline gives CDR1 MNHEY, CDR2 SVGEGT. CDR3 size: 15 residues. CDR3 protein: CASSDRVRWDTEAFF. The CDR3 coding sequence is TGTGCCAGCTCCGACAGGGTTAGATGGGACACTGAAGCTTTCTTT.